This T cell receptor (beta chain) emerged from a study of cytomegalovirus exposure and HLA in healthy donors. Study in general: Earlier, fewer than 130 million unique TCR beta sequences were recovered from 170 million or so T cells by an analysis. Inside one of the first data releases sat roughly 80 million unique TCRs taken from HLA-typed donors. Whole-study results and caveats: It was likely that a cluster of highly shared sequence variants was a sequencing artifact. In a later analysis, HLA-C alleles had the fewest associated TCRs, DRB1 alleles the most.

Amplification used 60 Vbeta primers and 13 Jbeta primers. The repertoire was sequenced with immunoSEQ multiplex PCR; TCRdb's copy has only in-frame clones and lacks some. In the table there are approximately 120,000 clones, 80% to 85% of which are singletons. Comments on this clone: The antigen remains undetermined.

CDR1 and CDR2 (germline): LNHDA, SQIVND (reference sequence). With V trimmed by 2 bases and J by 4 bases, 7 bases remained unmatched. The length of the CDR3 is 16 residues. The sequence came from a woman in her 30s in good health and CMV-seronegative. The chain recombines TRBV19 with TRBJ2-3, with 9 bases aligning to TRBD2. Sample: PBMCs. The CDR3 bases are TGTGCCAGTAGTATACGAGGTAGCGGGAGCTCAGATACGCAGTATTTT. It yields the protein CASSIRGSGSSDTQYF.